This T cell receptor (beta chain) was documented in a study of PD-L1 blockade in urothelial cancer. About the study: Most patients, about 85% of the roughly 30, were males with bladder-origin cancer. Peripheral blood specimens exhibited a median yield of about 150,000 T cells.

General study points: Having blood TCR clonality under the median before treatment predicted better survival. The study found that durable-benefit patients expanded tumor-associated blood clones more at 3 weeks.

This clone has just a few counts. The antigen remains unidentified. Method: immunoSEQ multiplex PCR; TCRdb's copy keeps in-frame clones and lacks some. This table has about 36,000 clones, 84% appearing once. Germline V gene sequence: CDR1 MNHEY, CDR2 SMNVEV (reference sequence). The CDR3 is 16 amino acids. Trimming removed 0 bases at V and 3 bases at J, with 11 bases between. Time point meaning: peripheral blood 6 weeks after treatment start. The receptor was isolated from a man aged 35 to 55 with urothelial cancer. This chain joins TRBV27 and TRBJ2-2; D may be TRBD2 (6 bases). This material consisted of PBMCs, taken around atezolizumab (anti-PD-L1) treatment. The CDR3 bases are TGTGCCAGCAGTTTATCCGGGAGTTGGTACACCGGGGAGCTGTTTTTT. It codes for CASSLSGSWYTGELFF.